The entry below gives a single T cell receptor (beta chain) sequence along with its context. Its specificity is unknown. The data were obtained in a study of blood T cells in healthy people across ages. Study-level findings and limits: Lack of knowledge of donor CMV status possibly confounded expanded clonotype changes. Naive T cell percentage by flow cytometry tracked strongly with beta diversity.

Then a second PCR, running about 6 to 11 cycles, was carried out with a sample-barcoded 5' primer and a J-beta primer mix. Every single cDNA molecule received a tag from a template-switch adaptor with 12 random nucleotides. MiXCR was run by TCRdb on the 5' RACE reads, yielding one entry per CDR3 protein. The repertoire holds about 290,000 distinct CDR3 sequences, with 27% as singletons. The CDR3 has 15 amino acids. Germline-derived CDR1 and CDR2 are MDHEN and SYDVKM. V shed 1 base and J shed 2 bases, with 12 bases lying between them. Peripheral blood was drawn, roughly 10 milliliters per donor. The sequence was obtained from an older woman in good health. What was sequenced was blood. The chain couples TRBV28 to TRBJ2-7, with a possible D match to TRBD1 (6 bases). The CDR3 is CASSLLRQDTYEQYF. In DNA form, the CDR3 reads TGTGCCAGCAGTTTATTGAGACAGGACACCTACGAGCAGTACTTC.